The clone carrying this T cell receptor beta chain showed up just once. With 1 base removed from V and 5 bases from J, the gap between germline ends came to 14 bases. Germline loops: CDR1 SNHLY, CDR2 FYNNEI. The CDR3 is 15 amino acids. The record originates from a study of blood T cell repertoires in COVID-19. Study context: The analysed material was cDNA or gDNA that came from T cells, B-cell-depleted T cells, or PBMCs.

Authors' processing steps: Cell counts per sample came from amplifying reference gene primers. Only in-frame clones appear in the TCRdb table, and some are missing; sequencing was by immunoSEQ multiplex PCR. V and J calls plus clone size are reproduced from that table; the DNA served to infer D and trimming. The table records roughly 250,000 clones, around four fifths of them present only once. The source is a woman between 65 and 79 years old with acute or convalescent COVID-19. Sequencing input: peripheral blood. The chain links TRBV2 to TRBJ1-1; tentatively, D is TRBD1 (5 bases). CDR3 nucleotide sequence: TGTGCCAGCAGTGAAGGTCCCAGGGAGGGAACTGAAGCTTTCTTT. Translating it yields CASSEGPREGTEAFF.